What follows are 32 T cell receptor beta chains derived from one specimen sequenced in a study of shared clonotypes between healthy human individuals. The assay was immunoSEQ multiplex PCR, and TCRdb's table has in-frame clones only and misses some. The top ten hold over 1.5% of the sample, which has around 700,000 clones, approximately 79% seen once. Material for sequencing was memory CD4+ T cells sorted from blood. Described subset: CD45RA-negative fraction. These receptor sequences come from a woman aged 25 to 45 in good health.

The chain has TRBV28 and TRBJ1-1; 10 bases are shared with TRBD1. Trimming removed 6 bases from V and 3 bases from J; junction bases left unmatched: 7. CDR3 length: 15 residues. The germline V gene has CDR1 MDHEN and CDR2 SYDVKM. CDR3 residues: CASRGAGTGDTEAFF. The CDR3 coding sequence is TGTGCCAGCAGGGGCGCCGGGACAGGGGACACTGAAGCTTTCTTT.

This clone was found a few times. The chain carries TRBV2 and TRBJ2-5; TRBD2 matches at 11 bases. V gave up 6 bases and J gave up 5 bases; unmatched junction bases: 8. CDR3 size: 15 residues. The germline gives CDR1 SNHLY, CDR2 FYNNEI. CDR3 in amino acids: CASRKLAGVSETQYF. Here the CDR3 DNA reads TGTGCCAGCAGAAAACTAGCGGGAGTTTCTGAGACCCAGTACTTC.

The CDR3 sequence: CASSINGGFNEKLFF. CDR3 DNA: TGTGCCAGTAGTATAAACGGCGGATTTAATGAAAAACTGTTTTTT. The chain employs TRBV19 and TRBJ1-4; D gene unclear. This CDR3 contains 15 residues. Germline CDR1 is LNHDA and CDR2 is SQIVND (reference sequence). V lost 2 bases, J lost 4 bases, and 11 bases lay in between.

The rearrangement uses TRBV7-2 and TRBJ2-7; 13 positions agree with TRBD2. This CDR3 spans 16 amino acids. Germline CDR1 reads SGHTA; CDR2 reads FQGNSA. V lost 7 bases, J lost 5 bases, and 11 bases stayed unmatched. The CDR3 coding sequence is TGTGCCAGCACCAATCTACTAGCGGGAGGGAGGAACGAGCAGTACTTC. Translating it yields CASTNLLAGGRNEQYF.

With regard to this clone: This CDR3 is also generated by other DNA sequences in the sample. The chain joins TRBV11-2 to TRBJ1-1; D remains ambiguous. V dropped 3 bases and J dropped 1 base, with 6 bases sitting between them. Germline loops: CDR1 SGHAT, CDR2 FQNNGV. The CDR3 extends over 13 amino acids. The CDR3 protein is CASSFNRNTEAFF. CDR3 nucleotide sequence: TGTGCCAGCAGCTTCAACAGGAACACTGAAGCTTTCTTT.

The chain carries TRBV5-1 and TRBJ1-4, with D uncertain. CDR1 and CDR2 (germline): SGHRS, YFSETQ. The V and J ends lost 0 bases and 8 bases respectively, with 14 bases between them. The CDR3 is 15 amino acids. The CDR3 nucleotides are TGCGCCAGCAGCTTGGGCTCCGGGCTGGGGGAAAAACTGTTTTTT. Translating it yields CASSLGSGLGEKLFF.

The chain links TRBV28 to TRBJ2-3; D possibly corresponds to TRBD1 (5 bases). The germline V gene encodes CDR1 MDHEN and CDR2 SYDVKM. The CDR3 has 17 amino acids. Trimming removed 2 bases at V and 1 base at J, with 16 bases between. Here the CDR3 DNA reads TGTGCCAGCAGTTTACTTTTGGGGCCGCGAGGCACAGATACGCAGTATTTT. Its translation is CASSLLLGPRGTDTQYF.

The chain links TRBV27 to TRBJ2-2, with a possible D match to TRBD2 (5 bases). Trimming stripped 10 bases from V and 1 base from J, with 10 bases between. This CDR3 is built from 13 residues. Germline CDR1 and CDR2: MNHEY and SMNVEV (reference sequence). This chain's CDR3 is CATQRLNTGELFF. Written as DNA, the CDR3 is TGTGCCACCCAGCGGTTGAACACCGGGGAGCTGTTTTTT.

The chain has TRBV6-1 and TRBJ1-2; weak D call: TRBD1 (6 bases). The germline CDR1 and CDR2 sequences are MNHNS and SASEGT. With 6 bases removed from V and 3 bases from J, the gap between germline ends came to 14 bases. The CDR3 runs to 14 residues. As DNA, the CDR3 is TGTGCCAGCAGAGATCAGGGGATTTACTATGGCTACACCTTC. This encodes CASRDQGIYYGYTF.

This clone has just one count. DNA of the CDR3: TGTGCCAGCTCACAACAGGGATTCGGTCAGCCCCAGCATTTT. It is translated as CASSQQGFGQPQHF. The J gene is TRBJ1-5, the V gene TRBV18; D is perhaps TRBD1 (6 bases). V gave up 4 bases and J gave up 6 bases, with 13 bases separating them. Germline V gene lookup returns CDR1 KGHSH and CDR2 LQKENI. The CDR3 is 14 amino acids.

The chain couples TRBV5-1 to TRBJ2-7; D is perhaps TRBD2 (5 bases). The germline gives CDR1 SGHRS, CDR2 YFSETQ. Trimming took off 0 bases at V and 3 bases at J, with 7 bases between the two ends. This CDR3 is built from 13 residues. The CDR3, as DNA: TGCGCCAGCAGCTTGGACGGGATCTACGAGCAGTACTTC. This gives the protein CASSLDGIYEQYF. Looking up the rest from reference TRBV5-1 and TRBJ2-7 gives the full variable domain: KAGVTQTPRYLIKTRGQQVTLSCSPISGHRSVSWYQQTPGQGLQFLFEYFSETQRNKGNFPGRFSGRQFSNSRSEMNVSTLELGDSALYLCASSLDGIYEQYFGPGTRLTVT.

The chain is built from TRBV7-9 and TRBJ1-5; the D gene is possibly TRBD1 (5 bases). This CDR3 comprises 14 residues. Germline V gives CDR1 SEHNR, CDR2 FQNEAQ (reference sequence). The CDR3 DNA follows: TGTGCGTGGGGGAAGTGGGTTAGCAATCAGCCCCAGCATTTT. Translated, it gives CAWGKWVSNQPQHF.

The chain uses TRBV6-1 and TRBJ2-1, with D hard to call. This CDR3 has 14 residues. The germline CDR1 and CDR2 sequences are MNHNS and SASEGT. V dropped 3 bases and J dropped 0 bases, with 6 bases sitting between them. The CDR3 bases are TGTGCCAGCAGTGACCCCAGCTCCTACAATGAGCAGTTCTTC. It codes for CASSDPSSYNEQFF.

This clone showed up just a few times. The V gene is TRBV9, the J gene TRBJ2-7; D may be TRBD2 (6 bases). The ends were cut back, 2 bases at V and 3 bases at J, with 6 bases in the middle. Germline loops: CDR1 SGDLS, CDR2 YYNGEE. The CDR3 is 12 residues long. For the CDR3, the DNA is TGTGCCAGCAGCGTTAGCGGCTACGAGCAGTACTTC. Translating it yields CASSVSGYEQYF.

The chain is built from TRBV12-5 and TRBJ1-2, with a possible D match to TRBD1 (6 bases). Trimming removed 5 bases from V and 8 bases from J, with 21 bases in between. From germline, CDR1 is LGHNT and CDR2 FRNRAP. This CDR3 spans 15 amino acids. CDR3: CASGNTPGTRKGYTF. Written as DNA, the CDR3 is TGTGCTAGTGGTAATACACCGGGGACACGAAAAGGCTACACCTTC.

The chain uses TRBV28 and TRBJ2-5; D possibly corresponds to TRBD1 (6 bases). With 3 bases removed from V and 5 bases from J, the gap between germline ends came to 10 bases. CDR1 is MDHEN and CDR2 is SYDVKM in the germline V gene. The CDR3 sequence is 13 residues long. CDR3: CASSLPRGETQYF. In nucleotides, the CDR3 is TGTGCCAGCAGTTTGCCGAGGGGGGAGACCCAGTACTTC.

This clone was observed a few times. CDR3: CASSLLGTEAFF. CDR3 DNA: TGTGCCAGCAGCTTGCTGGGCACTGAAGCTTTCTTT. J is TRBJ1-1 and V is TRBV5-4, with unresolved D. The CDR3 extends over 12 amino acids. Trimming took off 1 base at V and 4 bases at J, with 5 bases between the two ends. The V gene's germline CDR1 is SGHNT and CDR2 YYREEE (reference sequence).

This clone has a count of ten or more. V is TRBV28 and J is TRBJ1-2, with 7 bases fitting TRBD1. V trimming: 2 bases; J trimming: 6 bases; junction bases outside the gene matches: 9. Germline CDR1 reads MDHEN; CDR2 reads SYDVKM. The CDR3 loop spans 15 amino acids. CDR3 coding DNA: TGTGCCAGCAGTTTAATGGGACAGAAGGAAAATGGCTACACCTTC. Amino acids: CASSLMGQKENGYTF.

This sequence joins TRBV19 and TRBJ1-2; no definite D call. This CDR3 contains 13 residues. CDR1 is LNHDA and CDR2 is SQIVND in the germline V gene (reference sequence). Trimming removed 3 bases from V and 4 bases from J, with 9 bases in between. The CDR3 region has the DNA TGTGCCAGTAGTATTGCCACGAGCTATGGCTACACCTTC. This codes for CASSIATSYGYTF.

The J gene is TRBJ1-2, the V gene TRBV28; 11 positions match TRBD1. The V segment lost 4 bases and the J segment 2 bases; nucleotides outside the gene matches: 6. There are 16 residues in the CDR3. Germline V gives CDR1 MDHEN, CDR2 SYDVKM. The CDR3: CASSSPGQGGNYGYTF. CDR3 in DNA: TGTGCCAGCAGTTCGCCGGGACAGGGGGGAAACTATGGCTACACCTTC.

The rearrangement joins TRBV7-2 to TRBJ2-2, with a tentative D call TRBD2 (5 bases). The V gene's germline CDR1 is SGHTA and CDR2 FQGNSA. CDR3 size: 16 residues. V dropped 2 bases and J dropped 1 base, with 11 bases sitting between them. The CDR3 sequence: CASSLQPAENTGELFF. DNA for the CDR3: TGTGCCAGCAGCTTACAGCCAGCGGAGAACACCGGGGAGCTGTTTTTT.

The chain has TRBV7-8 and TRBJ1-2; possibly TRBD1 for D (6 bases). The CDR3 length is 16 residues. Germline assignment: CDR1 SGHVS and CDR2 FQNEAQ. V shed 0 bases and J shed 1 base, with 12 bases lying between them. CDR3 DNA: TGTGCCAGCAGCTTAGCGCGGAACAGGGATAACTATGGCTACACCTTC. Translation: CASSLARNRDNYGYTF.

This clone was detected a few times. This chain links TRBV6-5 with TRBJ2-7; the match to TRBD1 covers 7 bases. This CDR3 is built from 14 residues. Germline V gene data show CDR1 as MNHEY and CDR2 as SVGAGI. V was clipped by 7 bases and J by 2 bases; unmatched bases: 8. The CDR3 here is CASMAHRGAYEQYF. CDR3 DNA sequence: TGTGCCAGCATGGCCCACAGGGGAGCCTACGAGCAGTACTTC.

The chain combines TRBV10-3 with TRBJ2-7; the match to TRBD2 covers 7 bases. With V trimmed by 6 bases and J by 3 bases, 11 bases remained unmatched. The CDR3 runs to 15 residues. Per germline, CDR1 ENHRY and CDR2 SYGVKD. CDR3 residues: CAIRSGTGRNYEQYF. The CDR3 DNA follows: TGTGCCATCAGAAGCGGGACGGGCCGCAACTACGAGCAGTACTTC.

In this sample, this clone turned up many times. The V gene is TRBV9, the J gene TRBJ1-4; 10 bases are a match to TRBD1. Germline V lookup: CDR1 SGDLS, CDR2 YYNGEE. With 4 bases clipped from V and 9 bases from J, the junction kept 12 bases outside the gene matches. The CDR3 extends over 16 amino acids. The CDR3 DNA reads TGTGCCAGCAGCCTTAGCCCGGGACAGGGGAGACAAAAACTGTTTTTT. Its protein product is CASSLSPGQGRQKLFF.

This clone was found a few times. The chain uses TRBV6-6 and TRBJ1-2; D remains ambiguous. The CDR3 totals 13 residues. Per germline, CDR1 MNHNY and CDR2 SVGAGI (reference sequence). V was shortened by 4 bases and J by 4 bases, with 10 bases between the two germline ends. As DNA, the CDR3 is TGTGCCAGCAGTTTGGGAGGGTCCTATGGCTACACCTTC. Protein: CASSLGGSYGYTF.

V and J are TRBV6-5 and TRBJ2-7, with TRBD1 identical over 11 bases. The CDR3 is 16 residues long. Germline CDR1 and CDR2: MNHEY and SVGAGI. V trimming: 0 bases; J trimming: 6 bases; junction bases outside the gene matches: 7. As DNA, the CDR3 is TGTGCCAGCAGTTACTCGAGGGGACAGGGGGGGTTCGAGCAGTACTTC. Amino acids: CASSYSRGQGGFEQYF.

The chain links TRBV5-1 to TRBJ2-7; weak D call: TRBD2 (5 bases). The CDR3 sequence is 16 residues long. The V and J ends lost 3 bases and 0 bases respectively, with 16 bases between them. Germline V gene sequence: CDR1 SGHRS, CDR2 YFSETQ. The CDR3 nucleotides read TGCGCCAGCAGCTCGTGGTGGCGGGCCAGCTCCTACGAGCAGTACTTC. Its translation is CASSSWWRASSYEQYF.

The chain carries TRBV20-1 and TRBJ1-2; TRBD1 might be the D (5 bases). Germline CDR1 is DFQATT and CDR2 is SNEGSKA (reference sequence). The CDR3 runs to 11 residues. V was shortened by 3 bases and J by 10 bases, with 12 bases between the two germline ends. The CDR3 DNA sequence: TGCAGTGCTAGGGACAAACCCCCCTACACCTTC. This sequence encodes CSARDKPPYTF.

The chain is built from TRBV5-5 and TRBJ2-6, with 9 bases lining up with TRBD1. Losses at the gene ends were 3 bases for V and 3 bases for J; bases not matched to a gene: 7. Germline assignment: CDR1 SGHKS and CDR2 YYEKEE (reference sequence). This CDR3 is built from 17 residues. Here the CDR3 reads CASSWDRVDFGANVLTF. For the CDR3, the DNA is TGTGCCAGCAGCTGGGACAGGGTAGACTTTGGGGCCAACGTCCTGACTTTC.

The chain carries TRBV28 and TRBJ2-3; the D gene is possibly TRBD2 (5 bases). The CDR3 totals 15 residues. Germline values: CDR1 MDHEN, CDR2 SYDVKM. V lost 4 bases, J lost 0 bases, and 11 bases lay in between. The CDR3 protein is CASSWTFASTDTQYF. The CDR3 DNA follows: TGTGCCAGCAGTTGGACTTTCGCTAGCACAGATACGCAGTATTTT. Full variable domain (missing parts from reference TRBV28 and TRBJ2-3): DVKVTQSSRYLVKRTGEKVFLECVQDMDHENMFWYRQDPGLGLRLIYFSYDVKMKEKGDIPEGYSVSREKKERFSLILESASTNQTSMYLCASSWTFASTDTQYFGPGTRLTVL.

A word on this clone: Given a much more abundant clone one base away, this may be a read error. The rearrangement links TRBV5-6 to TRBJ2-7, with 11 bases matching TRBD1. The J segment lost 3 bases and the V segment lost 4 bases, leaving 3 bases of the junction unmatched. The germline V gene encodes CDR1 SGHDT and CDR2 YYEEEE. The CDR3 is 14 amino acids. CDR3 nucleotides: TGTGCCAGCAGCGCCGGGACAGGGGGCTACGAGCAGTACTTC. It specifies CASSAGTGGYEQYF.